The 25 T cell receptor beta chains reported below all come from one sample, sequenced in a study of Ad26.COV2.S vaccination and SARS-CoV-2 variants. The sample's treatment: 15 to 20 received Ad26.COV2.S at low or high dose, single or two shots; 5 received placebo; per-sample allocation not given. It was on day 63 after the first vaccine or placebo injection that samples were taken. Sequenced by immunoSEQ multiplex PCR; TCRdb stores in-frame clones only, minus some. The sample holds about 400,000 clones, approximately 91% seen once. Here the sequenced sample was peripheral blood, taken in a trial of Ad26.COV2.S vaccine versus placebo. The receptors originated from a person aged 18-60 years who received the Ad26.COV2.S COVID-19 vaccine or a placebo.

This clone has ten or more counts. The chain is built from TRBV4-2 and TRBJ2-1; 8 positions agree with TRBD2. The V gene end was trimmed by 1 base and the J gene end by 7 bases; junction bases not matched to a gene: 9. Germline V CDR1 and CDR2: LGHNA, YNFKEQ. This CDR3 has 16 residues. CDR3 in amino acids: CASSQVSGNSGNEQFF. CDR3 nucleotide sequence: TGTGCCAGCAGCCAAGTTAGCGGGAATAGCGGGAATGAGCAGTTCTTC.

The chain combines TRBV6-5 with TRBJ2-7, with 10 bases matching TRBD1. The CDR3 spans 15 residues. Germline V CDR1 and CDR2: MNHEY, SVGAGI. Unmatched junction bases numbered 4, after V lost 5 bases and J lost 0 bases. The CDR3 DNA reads TGTGCCAGCAGTCGGACAGGGGGGGTCTCCTACGAGCAGTACTTC. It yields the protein CASSRTGGVSYEQYF.

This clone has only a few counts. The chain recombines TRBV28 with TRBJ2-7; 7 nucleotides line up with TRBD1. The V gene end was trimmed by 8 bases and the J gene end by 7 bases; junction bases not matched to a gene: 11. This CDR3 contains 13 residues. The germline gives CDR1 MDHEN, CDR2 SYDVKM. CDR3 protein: CASRGQATREQYF. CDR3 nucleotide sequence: TGTGCCAGCCGAGGACAGGCAACTAGGGAGCAGTACTTC.

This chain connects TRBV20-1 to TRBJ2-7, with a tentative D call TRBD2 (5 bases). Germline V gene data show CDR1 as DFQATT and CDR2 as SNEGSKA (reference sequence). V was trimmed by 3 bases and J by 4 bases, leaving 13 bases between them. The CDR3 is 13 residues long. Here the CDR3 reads CSASRGVGYEQYF. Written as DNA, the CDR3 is TGCAGTGCTAGTCGGGGAGTCGGATACGAGCAGTACTTC.

CDR3 sequence reads: CASGFGVSKTQYF. The CDR3 DNA follows: TGTGCTAGTGGTTTCGGTGTGTCGAAGACCCAGTACTTC. The rearrangement links TRBV12-5 to TRBJ2-5; D gene ambiguous. The V gene lost 3 bases and the J gene lost 6 bases, with 11 bases spanning the gap. The CDR3 extends over 13 amino acids. Germline lookup yields CDR1 LGHNT and CDR2 FRNRAP.

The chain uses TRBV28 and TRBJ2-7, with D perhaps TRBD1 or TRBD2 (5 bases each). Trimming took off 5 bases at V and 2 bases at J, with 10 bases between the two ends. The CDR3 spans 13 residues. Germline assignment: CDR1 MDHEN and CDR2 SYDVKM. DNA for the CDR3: TGTGCCAGCAGTGAGGGGAGACCCTACGAGCAGTACTTC. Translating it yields CASSEGRPYEQYF.

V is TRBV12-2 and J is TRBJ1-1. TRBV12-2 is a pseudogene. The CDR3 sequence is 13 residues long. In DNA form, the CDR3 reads TGTGCAAGTCGCTTAGGGGGGGCCACTGAAGCTTTCTTT. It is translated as CASRLGGATEAFF.

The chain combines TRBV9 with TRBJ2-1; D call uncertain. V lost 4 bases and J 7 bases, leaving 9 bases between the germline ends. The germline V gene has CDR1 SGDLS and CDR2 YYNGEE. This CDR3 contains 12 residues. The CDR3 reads CASSPDGNEQFF. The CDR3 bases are TGTGCCAGCAGCCCAGACGGGAATGAGCAGTTCTTC.

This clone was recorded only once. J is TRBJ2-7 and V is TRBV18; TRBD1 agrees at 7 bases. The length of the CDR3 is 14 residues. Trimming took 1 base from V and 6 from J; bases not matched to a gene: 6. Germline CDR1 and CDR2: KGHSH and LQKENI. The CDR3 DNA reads TGTGCCAGCTCACCACAACAGGGGTTGGGCGAGCAGTACTTC. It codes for CASSPQQGLGEQYF.

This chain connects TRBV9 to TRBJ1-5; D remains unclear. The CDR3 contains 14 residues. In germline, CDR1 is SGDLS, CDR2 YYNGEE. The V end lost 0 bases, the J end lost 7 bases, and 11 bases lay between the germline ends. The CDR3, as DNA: TGTGCCAGCAGCGTAGGGCCATCGGGGCAGCCCCAGCATTTT. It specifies CASSVGPSGQPQHF.

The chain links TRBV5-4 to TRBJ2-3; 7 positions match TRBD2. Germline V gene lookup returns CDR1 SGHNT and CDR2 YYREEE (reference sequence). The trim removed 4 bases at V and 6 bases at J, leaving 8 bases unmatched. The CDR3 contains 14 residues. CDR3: CASSQTSFLDTQYF. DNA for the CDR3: TGTGCCAGCAGCCAGACTAGCTTCTTGGATACGCAGTATTTT.

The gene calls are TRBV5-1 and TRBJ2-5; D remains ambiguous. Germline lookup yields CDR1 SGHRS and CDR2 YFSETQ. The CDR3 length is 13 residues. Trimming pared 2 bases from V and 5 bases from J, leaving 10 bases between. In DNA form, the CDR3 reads TGCGCCAGCAGCTTTCTCCGAGCGGAGACCCAGTACTTC. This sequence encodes CASSFLRAETQYF.

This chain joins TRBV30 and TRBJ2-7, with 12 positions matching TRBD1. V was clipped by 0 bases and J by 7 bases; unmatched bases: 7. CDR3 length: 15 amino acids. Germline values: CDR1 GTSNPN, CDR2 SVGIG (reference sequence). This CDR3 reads CAWSVGTGGTREQYF. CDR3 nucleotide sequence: TGTGCCTGGAGTGTCGGGACAGGGGGCACACGGGAGCAGTACTTC.

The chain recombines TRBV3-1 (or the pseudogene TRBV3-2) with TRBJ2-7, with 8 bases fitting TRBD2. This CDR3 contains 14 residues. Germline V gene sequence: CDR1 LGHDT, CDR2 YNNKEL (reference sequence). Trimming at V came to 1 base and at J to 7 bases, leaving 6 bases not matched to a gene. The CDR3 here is CASSQGPGLGEQYF. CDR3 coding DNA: TGTGCCAGCAGCCAAGGACCGGGACTAGGGGAGCAGTACTTC.

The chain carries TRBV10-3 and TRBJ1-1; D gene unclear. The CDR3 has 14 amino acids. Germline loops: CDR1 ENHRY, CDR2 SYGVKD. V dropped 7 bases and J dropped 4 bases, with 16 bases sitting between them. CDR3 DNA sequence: TGTGCCATCACCGCAAGGGTTGTAGGCACTGAAGCTTTCTTT. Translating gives CAITARVVGTEAFF.

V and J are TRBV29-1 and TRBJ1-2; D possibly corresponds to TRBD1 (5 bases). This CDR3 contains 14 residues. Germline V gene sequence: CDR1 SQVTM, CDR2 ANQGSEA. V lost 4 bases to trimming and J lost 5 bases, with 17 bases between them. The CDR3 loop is CSVAPSEGLYGYTF. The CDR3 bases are TGCAGCGTTGCACCTTCGGAGGGGCTTTATGGCTACACCTTC.

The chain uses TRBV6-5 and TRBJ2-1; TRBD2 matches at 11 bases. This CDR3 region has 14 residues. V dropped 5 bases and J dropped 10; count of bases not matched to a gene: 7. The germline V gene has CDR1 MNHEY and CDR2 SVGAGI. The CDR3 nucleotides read TGTGCCAGCAGTCTGGGACTAGCGGAATGGGAGCAGTTCTTC. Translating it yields CASSLGLAEWEQFF.

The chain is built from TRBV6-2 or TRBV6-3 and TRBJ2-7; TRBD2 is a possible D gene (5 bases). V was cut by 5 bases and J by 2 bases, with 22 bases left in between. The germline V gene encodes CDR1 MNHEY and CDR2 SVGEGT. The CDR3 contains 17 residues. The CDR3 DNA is TGTGCCAGCAGTCCCCCGAGAGGGCGGACCCGCACCTACGAGCAGTACTTC. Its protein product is CASSPPRGRTRTYEQYF.

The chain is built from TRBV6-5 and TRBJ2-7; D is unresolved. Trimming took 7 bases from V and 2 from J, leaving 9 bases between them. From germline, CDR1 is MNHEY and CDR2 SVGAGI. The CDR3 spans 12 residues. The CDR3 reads CASIRHPYEQYF. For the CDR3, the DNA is TGTGCCAGCATCCGACACCCCTACGAGCAGTACTTC.

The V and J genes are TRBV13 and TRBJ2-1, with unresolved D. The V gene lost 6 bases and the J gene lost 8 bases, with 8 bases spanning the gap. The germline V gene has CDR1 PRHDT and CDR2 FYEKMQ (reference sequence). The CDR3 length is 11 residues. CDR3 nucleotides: TGTGCCAGCAGTATAGACGATGAGCAGTTCTTC. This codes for CASSIDDEQFF. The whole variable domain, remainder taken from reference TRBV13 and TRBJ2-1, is AAGVIQSPRHLIKEKRETATLKCYPIPRHDTVYWYQQGPGQDPQFLISFYEKMQSDKGSIPDRFSAQQFSDYHSELNMSSLELGDSALYFCASSIDDEQFFGPGTRLTVL.

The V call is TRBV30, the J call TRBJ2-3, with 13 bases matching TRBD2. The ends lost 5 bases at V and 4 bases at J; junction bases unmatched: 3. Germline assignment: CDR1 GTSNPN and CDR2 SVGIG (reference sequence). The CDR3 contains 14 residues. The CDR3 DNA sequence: TGTGCCTGGGCCGGGACTAGCGGGGCAGATACGCAGTATTTT. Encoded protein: CAWAGTSGADTQYF. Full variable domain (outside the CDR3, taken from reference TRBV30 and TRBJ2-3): SQTIHQWPATLVQPVGSPLSLECTVEGTSNPNLYWYRQAAGRGLQLLFYSVGIGQISSEVPQNLSASRPQDRQFILSSKKLLLSDSGFYLCAWAGTSGADTQYFGPGTRLTVL.

CDR3 nucleotides: TGTGCCAGCAGCGAGCAGTCTGGAAACACCATATATTTT. It specifies CASSEQSGNTIYF. The rearrangement links TRBV12-1 to TRBJ1-3. TRBV12-1 has pseudogene status. This CDR3 is 13 amino acids long.

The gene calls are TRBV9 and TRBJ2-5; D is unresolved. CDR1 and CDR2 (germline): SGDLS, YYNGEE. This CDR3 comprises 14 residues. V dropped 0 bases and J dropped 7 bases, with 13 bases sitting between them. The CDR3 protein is CASSVEEGRTTQYF. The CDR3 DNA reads TGTGCCAGCAGCGTAGAGGAAGGGCGCACGACCCAGTACTTC.

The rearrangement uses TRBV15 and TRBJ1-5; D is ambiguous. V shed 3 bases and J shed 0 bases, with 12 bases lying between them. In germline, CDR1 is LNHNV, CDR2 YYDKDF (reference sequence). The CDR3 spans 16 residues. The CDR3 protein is CATSRTVVYSNQPQHF. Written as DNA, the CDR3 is TGTGCCACCAGCAGGACGGTGGTTTATAGCAATCAGCCCCAGCATTTT.

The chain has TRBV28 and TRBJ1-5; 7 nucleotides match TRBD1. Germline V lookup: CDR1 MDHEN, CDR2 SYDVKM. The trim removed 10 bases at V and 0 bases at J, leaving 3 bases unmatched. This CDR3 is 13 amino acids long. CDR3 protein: CAIGTASNQPQHF. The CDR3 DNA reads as TGTGCCATTGGGACAGCTAGCAATCAGCCCCAGCATTTT. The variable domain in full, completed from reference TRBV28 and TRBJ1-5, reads DVKVTQSSRYLVKRTGEKVFLECVQDMDHENMFWYRQDPGLGLRLIYFSYDVKMKEKGDIPEGYSVSREKKERFSLILESASTNQTSMYLCAIGTASNQPQHFGDGTRLSIL.